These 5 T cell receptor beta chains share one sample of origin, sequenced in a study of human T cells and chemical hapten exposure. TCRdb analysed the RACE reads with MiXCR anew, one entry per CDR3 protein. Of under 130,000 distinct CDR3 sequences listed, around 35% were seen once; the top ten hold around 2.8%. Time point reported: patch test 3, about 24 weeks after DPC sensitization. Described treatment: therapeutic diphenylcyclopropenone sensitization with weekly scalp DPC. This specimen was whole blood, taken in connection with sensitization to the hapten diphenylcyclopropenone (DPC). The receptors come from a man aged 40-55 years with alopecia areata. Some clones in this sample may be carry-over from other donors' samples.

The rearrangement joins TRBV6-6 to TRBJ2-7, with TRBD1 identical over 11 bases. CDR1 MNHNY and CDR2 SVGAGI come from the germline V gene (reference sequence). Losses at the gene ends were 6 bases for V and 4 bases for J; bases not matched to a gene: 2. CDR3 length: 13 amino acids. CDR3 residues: CASSRDRGYEQYV. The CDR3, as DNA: TGTGCCAGCAGCCGGGACAGGGGGTACGAGCAGTACGTC.

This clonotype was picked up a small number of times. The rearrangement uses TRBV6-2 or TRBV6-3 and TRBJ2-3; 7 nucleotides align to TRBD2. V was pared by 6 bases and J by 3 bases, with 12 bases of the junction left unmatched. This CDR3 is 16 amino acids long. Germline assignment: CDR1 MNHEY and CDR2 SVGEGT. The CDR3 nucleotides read TGTGCCAGCAGAGCTAGTCGGGACTATTCAACAGATACGCAGTATTTT. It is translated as CASRASRDYSTDTQYF.

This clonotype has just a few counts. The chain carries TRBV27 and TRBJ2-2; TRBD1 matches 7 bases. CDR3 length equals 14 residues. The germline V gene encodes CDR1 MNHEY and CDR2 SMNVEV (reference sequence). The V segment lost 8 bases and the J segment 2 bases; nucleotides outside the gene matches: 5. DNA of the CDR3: TGTGCCAGCCACCGGGACAGTAACACCGGGGAGCTGTTTTTT. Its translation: CASHRDSNTGELFF.

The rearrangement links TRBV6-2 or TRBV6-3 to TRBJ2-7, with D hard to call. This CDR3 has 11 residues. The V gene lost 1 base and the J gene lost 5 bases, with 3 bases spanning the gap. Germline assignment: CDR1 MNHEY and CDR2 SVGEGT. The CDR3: CASSYFDEQYF. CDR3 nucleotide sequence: TGTGCCAGCAGTTACTTCGACGAGCAGTACTTC.

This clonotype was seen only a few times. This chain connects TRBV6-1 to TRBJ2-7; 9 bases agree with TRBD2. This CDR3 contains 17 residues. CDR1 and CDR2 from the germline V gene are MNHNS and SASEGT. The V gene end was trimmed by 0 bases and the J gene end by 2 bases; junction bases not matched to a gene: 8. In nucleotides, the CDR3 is TGTGCCAGCAGTGAAGCCGGACTAGCGCGAAATCCCTACGAGCAGTACTTC. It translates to CASSEAGLARNPYEQYF.